This entry features one TCR beta chain sequence. Which antigen it targets is not known. No base-level quality is on record; no much larger clone is a single base apart. Each collaborating institution followed its own protocols to collect whole blood in K2EDTA tubes. For TCRbeta analysis, collaborators shipped samples as frozen whole blood, isolated PBMCs, or DNA extracted from either of those sample types. Reading from cysteine to phenylalanine, the CDR3 counts 16 amino acids. Just CDR3 DNA is preserved here, 48 bases in frame from base 1. Sequences MNHEY (CDR1) and SMNVEV (CDR2) are obtained from the germline V gene (reference sequence). Trimming removed 4 bases from V and 2 bases from J, leaving 18 bases between the germline ends. The immunoSEQ Assay, a bias-controlled multiplex PCR, was used to amplify TCRbeta CDR3 regions from genomic DNA. The authors processed their data as follows. Within the assay, amplification of reference gene primers was used to estimate how many nucleated cells each sample contained. To quantify the absolute abundance of each unique TCRbeta CDR3 rearrangement, sequence reads were collapsed and filtered. Productive Simpson clonality was computed per sample as the square root of Simpson's diversity index over productive rearrangements. TCRdb's version of the immuneACCESS table is confined to in-frame rearrangements and falls short of the full clone set. An unresolved V gene accounts for under half of the shortfall where checked; the remainder is of unknown origin. That table gives V, J and clone size, and the DNA gave D and trimming. The sample table holds more than 200,000 clones, of which roughly 88% were seen once. The ten most abundant clones make up about 1.3% of the sample.

This specimen comes from a study of blood T cell repertoires in COVID-19 (dated by TCRdb to 2018 to 2021). Regarding the research as a whole: Collaborator samples came from the United States, Italy and Spain and covered acute and convalescent phases of COVID-19. Samples came from the ongoing ImmuneRACE study (first 160 participants) plus 1,254 subjects from 6 global collaborators. Where HLA class I and class II types were available, the types were taken from metadata supplied by the sample provider, not from assay-based typing. Subjects who had been exposed to COVID-19, were actively infected with it, or had recovered from it provided the deeply sampled blood TCRbeta repertoires that made up the dataset. Nearly every sample came with metadata listing a de-identified subject ID, COVID-19 status, age in years and sex. A freely available public database, intended as a resource for researchers studying the immune response to SARS-CoV-2, is where the repertoires were released. The material from the prospective study consisted of cDNA or gDNA derived from T cells, B-cell-depleted T cells, or PBMCs.

The research as a whole found: The amount of clinical and demographic metadata varied by source and participant and was provided uncurated.

The sequence joins TRBV27 to TRBJ2-7, and TRBD2 may be the D gene, going by 6 matching bases. This receptor was taken from an elderly man with acute or convalescent COVID-19. The sample comprised peripheral blood. The CDR3 sequence is CASSWSIGSGAYEQYF. The nucleotides are TGTGCCAGCAGTTGGAGTATTGGTTCGGGGGCCTACGAGCAGTACTTC.